These 4 T cell receptor beta chains were sequenced from one sample in a study of TIL therapy for anti-PD-1-resistant metastatic lung cancer. This sample's time point: pre-treatment sample, taken before nivolumab and TIL therapy. This was the immunoSEQ v3 assay. Generated by immunoSEQ multiplex PCR, the TCRdb table keeps only in-frame clones and is missing some. The data contain approximately 15,000 clones, more than 75% of them singletons. Specimen: blood, collected at baseline. The receptors derive from a person aged 25-79 years with non-small cell lung cancer.

Here the CDR3 reads CASSLDSYGYTF. The CDR3 DNA is TGCGCCAGCAGCTTGGATAGCTATGGCTACACCTTC. V is TRBV5-1 and J is TRBJ1-2; D unresolved. CDR3 length equals 12 residues. Trimming shortened V by 0 bases and J by 4 bases, and 4 bases separated the two germline ends. The germline V gene encodes CDR1 SGHRS and CDR2 YFSETQ.

The rearrangement joins TRBV9 to TRBJ2-1; possibly TRBD2 for D (5 bases). The CDR3 totals 16 residues. The germline V gene encodes CDR1 SGDLS and CDR2 YYNGEE. V was clipped by 0 bases and J by 6 bases, with 16 bases between them. This CDR3 reads CASSVVPLTRGNEQFF. The DNA of the CDR3 is TGTGCCAGCAGCGTAGTTCCCCTAACCCGGGGCAATGAGCAGTTCTTC.

J is TRBJ1-6 and V is TRBV7-8; D remains unclear. Germline loops: CDR1 SGHVS, CDR2 FQNEAQ. The CDR3 extends over 15 amino acids. V lost 4 bases to trimming and J lost 5 bases, with 12 bases between them. CDR3 bases: TGTGCCAGCAGCTGGACCGGGCCCCATAATTCACCCCTCCACTTT. It specifies CASSWTGPHNSPLHF. Looking up the rest from reference TRBV7-8 and TRBJ1-6 gives the full variable domain: GAGVSQSPRYKVAKRGQDVALRCDPISGHVSLFWYQQALGQGPEFLTYFQNEAQLDKSGLPSDRFFAERPEGSVSTLKIQRTQQEDSAVYLCASSWTGPHNSPLHFGNGTRLTVT.

V is TRBV7-2 and J is TRBJ2-1; D may be TRBD2 (5 bases). CDR1 is SGHTA, CDR2 FQGNSA, per germline. This CDR3 spans 11 amino acids. Deletions cut 5 bases from V and 12 bases from J, with 11 bases between. CDR3 in amino acids: CASSTRNWQFF. DNA for the CDR3: TGTGCCAGCAGCACTAGAAATTGGCAGTTCTTC.